These 23 T cell receptor beta chains came from one sample sequenced in a study of T cell repertoires in cytomegalovirus infection (dated by TCRdb to the late 2010s). Reads for this sample came from an Illumina HiSeq 1500. TCRdb reworked the public reads: Q25 trimming with fastp, MiXCR clone assembly, productive beta chains retained. Each record represents a unique CDR3 protein, reported with the most common genes and DNA among its rows. This sample holds 400,000 or so distinct CDR3 sequences; roughly 30% were observed only once. Roughly 13% of the sample belongs to the ten largest clones. Sequenced material: PBMCs. The receptors here all came from a human donor in good health (CMV status not recorded). Some clones in this sample may be carry-over from other donors' samples.

In this sample, this clonotype turned up a few times. The genes are TRBV6-6 and TRBJ2-3; 7 bases match TRBD2. V shed 6 bases, J shed 2 bases, and the junction held 5 bases outside the gene matches. CDR1 and CDR2 (germline): MNHNY, SVGAGI (reference sequence). The CDR3 is 14 amino acids. CDR3 region: CASSSSGPTDTQYF. The CDR3, as DNA: TGTGCCAGCAGCTCTAGCGGACCCACAGATACGCAGTATTTT.

This clonotype was observed many times. The chain uses TRBV7-9 and TRBJ2-7, with D perhaps TRBD1 (6 bases). The germline gives CDR1 SEHNR, CDR2 FQNEAQ (reference sequence). V was cut by 0 bases and J by 3 bases, with 9 bases left in between. The CDR3 has 14 amino acids. The CDR3 nucleotides are TGTGCCAGCAGCTTAGCCAGGGGTTACTACGAGCAGTACTTC. Its protein product is CASSLARGYYEQYF.

The chain employs TRBV20-1 and TRBJ2-5; 7 positions match TRBD2. Germline-derived CDR1 and CDR2 are DFQATT and SNEGSKA (reference sequence). The CDR3 runs to 14 residues. The J segment lost 5 bases and the V segment lost 6 bases, leaving 12 bases of the junction unmatched. The CDR3 bases are TGCAGTGCCCCGGCCCGGGGGGAGACCGAGACCCAGTACTTC. Its translation is CSAPARGETETQYF.

The chain employs TRBV12-3 or TRBV12-4 and TRBJ2-3; 7 bases agree with TRBD2. The CDR3 is 17 amino acids. The junction had 12 bases not matched to a gene; V was cut back by 4 bases and J by 2 bases. CDR3: CASSSQLGGDLTDTQYF. CDR3 bases: TGTGCCAGCAGTTCCCAGCTGGGGGGGGACCTCACAGATACGCAGTATTTT.

This sequence joins TRBV19 and TRBJ2-2; the D gene is possibly TRBD1 (5 bases). From germline, CDR1 is LNHDA and CDR2 SQIVND (reference sequence). The length of the CDR3 is 16 residues. V was shortened by 5 bases and J by 0 bases, with 13 bases between the two germline ends. CDR3 nucleotides: TGTGCCAGTAGTCCCCGAGGACACGCGAACACCGGGGAGCTGTTTTTT. Protein product: CASSPRGHANTGELFF.

The chain has TRBV20-1 and TRBJ1-2, with 9 nucleotides matching TRBD1. CDR1 is DFQATT and CDR2 is SNEGSKA in the germline V gene (reference sequence). CDR3 length equals 16 residues. Germline trimming cut 6 bases from V and 0 bases from J; bases unmatched to any gene: 11. The DNA of the CDR3 is TGCAGTGCCAGTCGGGACAGGGAGTTCCCTAACTATGGCTACACCTTC. Translated: CSASRDREFPNYGYTF.

The rearrangement joins TRBV6-6 to TRBJ1-6; D is undetermined. Germline CDR1 reads MNHNY; CDR2 reads SVGAGI (reference sequence). This CDR3 spans 15 amino acids. V dropped 5 bases and J dropped 5 bases, with 13 bases sitting between them. CDR3 sequence reads: CASSDYGTNNSPLHF. Here the CDR3 DNA reads TGTGCCAGCAGTGATTATGGAACCAATAATTCACCCCTCCACTTT.

This clonotype was observed many times. The V call is TRBV7-2, the J call TRBJ1-1, with D unclear. The CDR3 consists of 14 residues. CDR1 and CDR2 from the germline V gene are SGHTA and FQGNSA. V was shortened by 5 bases and J by 4 bases, with 14 bases between the two germline ends. CDR3 residues: CASSASRVFTEAFF. The CDR3 region has the DNA TGTGCCAGCAGCGCAAGCCGGGTATTCACTGAAGCTTTCTTT.

This sequence joins TRBV2 and TRBJ2-3; TRBD1 might be the D (5 bases). The CDR3 length is 18 residues. Germline loops: CDR1 SNHLY, CDR2 FYNNEI. V dropped 7 bases and J dropped 2 bases, with 25 bases sitting between them. This CDR3 reads CASIQKITPGIITDTQYF. In DNA, the CDR3 is TGTGCCAGCATTCAGAAGATTACCCCAGGGATCATCACAGATACGCAGTATTTT.

CDR3 sequence: CASSHSLQPRAFF. In DNA, the CDR3 is TGTGCCAGCAGCCATTCGCTTCAACCACGAGCTTTCTTT. The chain uses TRBV7-9 and TRBJ1-1; no clear D. In germline, CDR1 is SEHNR, CDR2 FQNEAQ (reference sequence). Trimming took off 5 bases at V and 10 bases at J, with 17 bases between the two ends. The CDR3 extends over 13 amino acids. The whole variable domain, remainder taken from reference TRBV7-9 and TRBJ1-1, is DTGVSQNPRHKITKRGQNVTFRCDPISEHNRLYWYRQTLGQGPEFLTYFQNEAQLEKSRLLSDRFSAERPKGSFSTLEIQRTEQGDSAMYLCASSHSLQPRAFFGQGTRLTVV.

This clonotype occurred many times. The V call is TRBV28, the J call TRBJ1-2; the D is unclear. This CDR3 has 18 residues. Trimming took 2 bases from V and 1 from J, leaving 20 bases between them. Looked up from germline, CDR1 is MDHEN and CDR2 is SYDVKM. The CDR3 here is CASSLELLSPQINYGYTF. In DNA form, the CDR3 reads TGTGCCAGCAGTTTAGAGCTCTTGTCTCCACAGATTAACTATGGCTACACCTTC.

The chain joins TRBV10-3 to TRBJ2-7, with TRBD2 as a possible D gene (5 bases). CDR3 size: 17 residues. Germline V gives CDR1 ENHRY, CDR2 SYGVKD. V was shortened by 2 bases and J by 4 bases, with 21 bases between the two germline ends. CDR3 in DNA: TGTGCCATCAGTGAGCTCCCCGGTTTTCCCGGGGAATACGAGCAGTACTTC. It is translated as CAISELPGFPGEYEQYF.

This clonotype was counted only a few times. V and J are TRBV7-9 and TRBJ2-1; 9 bases are shared with TRBD1. The CDR3 consists of 17 residues. Trimming took 2 bases from V and 5 from J; bases not matched to a gene: 10. Germline V gene sequence: CDR1 SEHNR, CDR2 FQNEAQ (reference sequence). The CDR3 loop is CASSLFAFGQGNNEQFF. The CDR3, as DNA: TGTGCCAGCAGCTTATTCGCTTTCGGACAGGGGAACAATGAGCAGTTCTTC.

This clonotype showed up just a few times. The CDR3 spells CASRDTQGQPQHF. CDR3 nucleotides: TGTGCCAGCAGGGACACACAGGGCCAGCCCCAGCATTTT. The V gene is TRBV2, the J gene TRBJ1-5, with a weak D call TRBD1 (6 bases). Germline CDR1 SNHLY, CDR2 FYNNEI. The V gene lost 6 bases and the J gene lost 7 bases, with 13 bases spanning the gap. The CDR3 spans 13 residues.

This clonotype came up a few times. The rearrangement joins TRBV6-2 or TRBV6-3 to TRBJ1-5; D unresolved. V lost 6 bases and J lost 4, with 7 bases in between. Germline V gene sequence: CDR1 MNHEY, CDR2 SVGEGT. The CDR3 is 12 residues long. The CDR3 bases are TGTGCCAGCAGCCACCCTAATCAGCCCCAGCATTTT. It specifies CASSHPNQPQHF.

This clonotype was observed a handful of times. V is TRBV7-9 and J is TRBJ2-2; D may match TRBD1 or TRBD2 (5 bases each). The CDR3 is made up of 17 amino acids. V was shortened by 4 bases and J by 3 bases, with 18 bases between the two germline ends. The germline CDR1 and CDR2 sequences are SEHNR and FQNEAQ (reference sequence). The CDR3 DNA sequence: TGTGCCAGCAGCTCGAGGGGTCGTGAAGTGGACACCGGGGAGCTGTTTTTT. Its protein is CASSSRGREVDTGELFF.

The rearrangement joins TRBV9 to TRBJ2-3, with TRBD2 identical over 11 bases. Looked up from germline, CDR1 is SGDLS and CDR2 is YYNGEE. The J segment lost 5 bases and the V segment lost 4 bases, leaving 15 bases of the junction unmatched. CDR3 length: 18 residues. CDR3 residues: CASSPRSLAGGHLDTQYF. CDR3 nucleotide sequence: TGTGCCAGCAGCCCCCGATCCTTAGCGGGGGGGCATTTAGATACGCAGTATTTT.

This clonotype was recorded at least ten times. V is TRBV7-2 and J is TRBJ1-3; D is unresolved. The CDR3 spans 14 residues. Germline CDR1 reads SGHTA; CDR2 reads FQGNSA. Trimming removed 1 base from V and 1 base from J, with 5 bases in between. The CDR3: CASSLEVSGNTIYF. The DNA of the CDR3 is TGTGCCAGCAGCTTAGAGGTATCTGGAAACACCATATATTTT.

The table lists this clonotype with a few counts. This chain links TRBV6-2 or TRBV6-3 with TRBJ2-5, with 8 positions matching TRBD1. In germline, CDR1 is MNHEY, CDR2 SVGEGT. Trimming at V came to 5 bases and at J to 1 base, leaving 3 bases not matched to a gene. This CDR3 is 14 amino acids long. The CDR3 DNA reads TGTGCCAGCAGTAACAGGGGGGTCCAAGAGACCCAGTACTTC. Amino acids: CASSNRGVQETQYF.

This clonotype was counted only a few times. The gene calls are TRBV5-5 and TRBJ2-1; 12 bases line up with TRBD1. Germline CDR1 reads SGHKS; CDR2 reads YYEKEE (reference sequence). V was pared by 0 bases and J by 8 bases, with 21 bases of the junction left unmatched. The CDR3 covers 21 residues. CDR3 residues: CASSLDWRDRGRLSSPHEQFF. The DNA of the CDR3 is TGTGCCAGCAGCTTGGACTGGAGGGACAGGGGGCGCCTTTCAAGCCCCCATGAGCAGTTCTTC.

This clonotype was detected many times. The J gene is TRBJ2-1, the V gene TRBV7-8; 15 nucleotides match TRBD2. The CDR3 is 16 residues long. V was clipped by 5 bases and J by 8 bases; unmatched bases: 7. Germline V gives CDR1 SGHVS, CDR2 FQNEAQ. In DNA, the CDR3 is TGTGCCAGCAGCCCAGGACTAGCGGGGGGGCCATATGAGCAGTTCTTC. It specifies CASSPGLAGGPYEQFF.

V and J are TRBV19 and TRBJ2-1, with D possibly TRBD2 on 7 matching bases. The CDR3 sequence is 13 residues long. Trimming took off 10 bases at V and 10 bases at J, with 20 bases between the two ends. Germline V gives CDR1 LNHDA, CDR2 SQIVND (reference sequence). The CDR3 is CATRGGAGKEQFF. CDR3 DNA: TGTGCCACTAGAGGGGGGGCTGGAAAGGAGCAGTTCTTC.

The chain carries TRBV6-1 and TRBJ1-5; D is ambiguous. The germline V and J ends were trimmed by 1 base and 4 bases, with 8 bases remaining between them. This CDR3 has 14 amino acids. Germline loops: CDR1 MNHNS, CDR2 SASEGT. The CDR3 sequence is CASSEGLANQPQHF. CDR3 sequence (DNA): TGTGCCAGCAGTGAAGGACTAGCTAATCAGCCCCAGCATTTT.